These T cell receptor beta chains were read from a single sample in a study of T cell repertoires in cytomegalovirus infection. These receptors lack a known antigen. One entry per CDR3 protein results from TCRdb running MiXCR on the reads. The sample has about 52,000 distinct CDR3 sequences, roughly 21% seen once. Sample: CD8+ T cells from cultured PBMCs, taken from culture after CMV antigen stimulation. The receptors derive from a human donor in good health (CMV status not recorded). Some clones in this sample may be carry-over from other donors' samples. The CDR3 runs from the conserved cysteine through the conserved F or W. The order of the fields is V gene, D gene, J gene, clone size, CDR3 DNA, CDR3 protein. The D gene is left open where the match is weak. Not all rows give a size; the values are once, few, many and, for expanded clones, a class.

>TRBV5-5|TRBD1|TRBJ2-1|few
TGTGCCAGCAGCTTGGAGGGGACAGGGTCCTACAATGAGCAGTTCTTC
CASSLEGTGSYNEQFF
>TRBV4-1|-|TRBJ2-2|-
TGCGCCAGCAGCCAAGATTGGAGGGGTGTCGCCGGGGAGCTGTTTTTT
CASSQDWRGVAGELFF
>TRBV6-5|-|TRBJ1-1|-
TGTGCCAGCAGTTACTCGCGGGACCCGAACACTGAAGCTTTCTTT
CASSYSRDPNTEAFF
>TRBV7-8|-|TRBJ2-5|few
TGTGCCAGCAGCCCTATAGGCCGGGGGGCGGAAGAGACCCAGTACTTC
CASSPIGRGAEETQYF
>TRBV7-2|TRBD1|TRBJ2-7|few
TGTGCCAGCAGCTTAGGTATAGGGACAGGGGGTGAGGAGCAGTACTTC
CASSLGIGTGGEEQYF
>TRBV6-1|-|TRBJ2-5|-
TGTGCCAGCAGTCCCTGGAGCTTTCGGGAGACCCAGTACTTC
CASSPWSFRETQYF
>TRBV15|-|TRBJ2-3|-
TGTGCCACCAGCAGAGAGAGATTAAACACAGATACGCAGTATTTT
CATSRERLNTDTQYF
>TRBV28|TRBD1|TRBJ1-5|-
TGTGCCAGCAGCGGACAGGGGGAGGTGAGCAATCAGCCCCAGCATTTT
CASSGQGEVSNQPQHF
>TRBV5-4|-|TRBJ1-2|-
TGTGCCAGCAGCCCGGACTCTAACTATGGCTACACCTTC
CASSPDSNYGYTF
>TRBV7-2|-|TRBJ2-1|many
TGTGCCAGCAGCCCCTCCTACAATGAGCAGTTCTTC
CASSPSYNEQFF
>TRBV6-6|-|TRBJ2-2|few
TGTGCCAGCAGTTACTTCCCAGAGAGGACAGCGAACGCCGGGGAGCTGTTTTTT
CASSYFPERTANAGELFF
>TRBV20-1|TRBD1|TRBJ1-5|few
TGCAGTGCTGTGACAGGGGGCGAGAGTCAGCCCCAGCATTTT
CSAVTGGESQPQHF
>TRBV7-6|TRBD2|TRBJ2-3|-
TGTGCCAGCAGCTTAGGGACTAGCGGGGGGGCCGGCACAGATACGCAGTATTTT
CASSLGTSGGAGTDTQYF
>TRBV7-9|TRBD1|TRBJ2-7|-
TGTGCCAGCAGCGTAGGGACAGGGGATTGGGACGAGCAGTACTTC
CASSVGTGDWDEQYF
>TRBV7-2|-|TRBJ2-7|once
TGTGCCAGCAGCTTATGGAGCTCCTACGAGCAGTACTTC
CASSLWSSYEQYF